This TCR beta chain came from a study of blood T cells in healthy people across ages. Regarding the study as a whole: As naive T cell percentage varied, TCR beta diversity correlated strongly with it. Roughly linearly, TCR beta diversity per million T cells fell as age increased. Investigators viewed diversity estimates from one million T cells as underestimates, the study reported.

CDR3 size: 12 residues. V shed 6 bases and J shed 8 bases, with 13 bases lying between them. Per germline, CDR1 SGHTA and CDR2 FQGNSA. This clonotype has more than one count but fewer than ten. As yet, its antigen is unknown. For the second PCR, which ran for about 7 to 11 cycles, a sample-barcoded 5' primer and a J-beta primer mix were used. Each cDNA molecule carried a tag from a template-switch adaptor that contained 12 random nucleotides. Each CDR3 protein gets one entry after TCRdb re-called the 5' RACE reads with MiXCR. The repertoire holds 1.5 million to 2 million distinct CDR3 sequences, with around half as singletons.

Sequenced: blood. This receptor was obtained from a woman aged 35 to 49 in good health. The chain joins TRBV7-2 to TRBJ2-5, with D perhaps TRBD2 (5 bases). CDR3: CASRPGGGTQYF. DNA of the CDR3: TGTGCCAGCAGGCCAGGAGGCGGTACCCAGTACTTC.